Listed below are T cell receptor beta chains from one sample, sequenced in a study of T cells in Graves' hyperthyroidism and ophthalmopathy. TCRdb independently ran MiXCR on the multiplex PCR reads; one entry per CDR3 protein. The sample contains 450,000 to 550,000 distinct CDR3 sequences, approximately 25% of which appear only once. The specimen was blood. Receptors originate from a woman between 25 and 40 years old with Graves' ophthalmopathy. Each CDR3 is given with its conserved first and last residue. The D gene is left open where the match is weak. Some rows mark clone size as missing; the rest say once, few, many or name a class of expanded clone.

DNA: TGTGCCAGCAGTGAAAACGGGTGGGGCAGGACGGACAATGAGCAGTTCTTC; CDR3: CASSENGWGRTDNEQFF; V: TRBV25-1; size: few; J: TRBJ2-1; length: 17; D: .
DNA: TGCAGTGCTAGAAACGGGCTCGCAACCGGGGAGCAGTACTTC; CDR3: CSARNGLATGEQYF; V: TRBV20-1; size: .; J: TRBJ2-7; length: 14; D: .
DNA: TGTGCCTGGAGTACAGGCCTATCCTACGAGCAGTACTTC; CDR3: CAWSTGLSYEQYF; V: TRBV30; size: many; J: TRBJ2-7; length: 13; D: .
DNA: TGTGCCAGCAGCCCCTTGGCCGGGGTTAACACCGGGGAGCTGTTTTTT; CDR3: CASSPLAGVNTGELFF; V: TRBV6-1; size: .; J: TRBJ2-2; length: 16; D: .
DNA: TGTGCCAGCAGCTTAGCGGGAGGGCTGTTCGACGAGCAGTACTTC; CDR3: CASSLAGGLFDEQYF; V: TRBV7-2; size: .; J: TRBJ2-7; length: 15; D: TRBD2
DNA: TGTGCCTGGGAATACGGAAACACCATATATTTT; CDR3: CAWEYGNTIYF; V: TRBV30; size: few; J: TRBJ1-3; length: 11; D: .
DNA: TGTGCCAGCAGGGGACACGGGGGAACTGAAGCTTTCTTT; CDR3: CASRGHGGTEAFF; V: TRBV12-3/TRBV12-4; size: many; J: TRBJ1-1; length: 13; D: .
DNA: TGCGCCAGCAGGACAACAGGGGTCTATGGCTACACCTTC; CDR3: CASRTTGVYGYTF; V: TRBV10-2; size: .; J: TRBJ1-2; length: 13; D: TRBD1
DNA: TGTGCCAGCAGGCCGACCGGGACAGTTTACGAGCAGTACTTC; CDR3: CASRPTGTVYEQYF; V: TRBV27; size: many; J: TRBJ2-7; length: 14; D: TRBD1
DNA: TGTGCCACCGGACAGGGTAATGGCTACACCTTC; CDR3: CATGQGNGYTF; V: TRBV6-2/TRBV6-3; size: few; J: TRBJ1-2; length: 11; D: TRBD1
DNA: TGCAGTGCTAGAGAGGTTGTAGACAGAGAGTACTTC; CDR3: CSAREVVDREYF; V: TRBV20-1; size: many; J: TRBJ2-7; length: 12; D: .
DNA: TGTGCCAGCAGCGCGGACAGGGGTCTACATTCTGAAGCTTTCTTT; CDR3: CASSADRGLHSEAFF; V: TRBV9; size: .; J: TRBJ1-1; length: 15; D: TRBD1
DNA: TGTGCCAGCGGGCGGGCCCTCCCTGGAGGCTACACCTTC; CDR3: CASGRALPGGYTF; V: TRBV28; size: many; J: TRBJ1-2; length: 13; D: .
DNA: TGTGCCAGCAGCTTAGGAGCGGGGCTCAGGACCCAGTACTTC; CDR3: CASSLGAGLRTQYF; V: TRBV7-9; size: .; J: TRBJ2-5; length: 14; D: TRBD2
DNA: TGTGCCAGCAGCGCGGACAGGGGGTCTCCTACAGAGCAGTACTTC; CDR3: CASSADRGSPTEQYF; V: TRBV7-2; size: many; J: TRBJ2-7; length: 15; D: TRBD1
DNA: TGCAGCGCCCGGTCCGGGCCAAGCTCTGGAAACACCATATATTTT; CDR3: CSARSGPSSGNTIYF; V: TRBV29-1; size: .; J: TRBJ1-3; length: 15; D: .
DNA: TGTGCCAGCAGCTTAACTGAGGACAGGGTACACTATGGCTACACCTTC; CDR3: CASSLTEDRVHYGYTF; V: TRBV7-3; size: many; J: TRBJ1-2; length: 16; D: TRBD1
DNA: TGTGCCAGCAGCTTAGTGGCGGCGCGGGGGGCCTTCGAGACCCAGTACTTC; CDR3: CASSLVAARGAFETQYF; V: TRBV7-2; size: many; J: TRBJ2-5; length: 17; D: TRBD2
DNA: TGTGCCAGCAGTCGGGACAGGGGAGGCTACACCTTC; CDR3: CASSRDRGGYTF; V: TRBV2; size: many; J: TRBJ1-2; length: 12; D: TRBD1
DNA: TGCAGTGCAAACAGGGACGATTTGACTGAAGCTTTCTTT; CDR3: CSANRDDLTEAFF; V: TRBV20-1; size: many; J: TRBJ1-1; length: 13; D: .
DNA: TGTGCCAGCAGTAGCGAGAGCTCCTATAATTCACCCCTCCACTTT; CDR3: CASSSESSYNSPLHF; V: TRBV6-1; size: few; J: TRBJ1-6; length: 15; D: .
DNA: TGTGCCAGCAGCCCCCTTCAAGGATTCGAGACCCAGTACTTC; CDR3: CASSPLQGFETQYF; V: TRBV12-3/TRBV12-4; size: .; J: TRBJ2-5; length: 14; D: .
DNA: TGTGCCACCAGTGATTTAGTGGGGGGCTTCACAGATACGCAGTATTTT; CDR3: CATSDLVGGFTDTQYF; V: TRBV24-1; size: .; J: TRBJ2-3; length: 16; D: .
DNA: TGTGCCAGCAGCCTGGGCGCGAATGGCTACACCTTC; CDR3: CASSLGANGYTF; V: TRBV4-2; size: many; J: TRBJ1-2; length: 12; D: .
DNA: TGCAGTGCTAGAGATCAGGGGCTAGCGGGGGATTCCGGGGAGCTGTTTTTT; CDR3: CSARDQGLAGDSGELFF; V: TRBV20-1; size: many; J: TRBJ2-2; length: 17; D: TRBD2
DNA: TGCAGTGCTACGGGGCGAGCCTACGAGCAGTACTTC; CDR3: CSATGRAYEQYF; V: TRBV20-1; size: many; J: TRBJ2-7; length: 12; D: .
DNA: TGTGCCAGCAGCCGAGCTGGGACAGTCACTGAAGCTTTCTTT; CDR3: CASSRAGTVTEAFF; V: TRBV7-9; size: .; J: TRBJ1-1; length: 14; D: TRBD1
DNA: TGTGCCAGCACTGACGCCGGGACACCCTACGAGCAGTACTTC; CDR3: CASTDAGTPYEQYF; V: TRBV12-3/TRBV12-4; size: many; J: TRBJ2-7; length: 14; D: .
DNA: TGTGCCAGCAGCAGGGATTCGGTCACTGAAGCTTTCTTT; CDR3: CASSRDSVTEAFF; V: TRBV2; size: many; J: TRBJ1-1; length: 13; D: .
DNA: TGTGCCAGCAGCTTAGGGGGCGGAGGCTCTGGGGCCAACGTCCTGACTTTC; CDR3: CASSLGGGGSGANVLTF; V: TRBV11-1; size: few; J: TRBJ2-6; length: 17; D: .
DNA: TGTGCCAGTAGTATGGTGGGGGGCACTGAATCTTTCTTT; CDR3: CASSMVGGTESFF; V: TRBV19; size: .; J: TRBJ1-1; length: 13; D: .
DNA: TGCAGCGTTGATGGGGCCCCGGGCAGTGAAGCTTTCTTT; CDR3: CSVDGAPGSEAFF; V: TRBV29-1; size: many; J: TRBJ1-1; length: 13; D: .
DNA: TGTGCCAGCAGCTTACGAGGGGATGGCTACACCTTC; CDR3: CASSLRGDGYTF; V: TRBV12-3/TRBV12-4; size: many; J: TRBJ1-2; length: 12; D: .
DNA: TGTGCCAGCAGGGTTAGCGGGGTTCAGGAGCAGTACTTC; CDR3: CASRVSGVQEQYF; V: TRBV6-6; size: many; J: TRBJ2-7; length: 13; D: TRBD2
DNA: TGTGCCAGCAGTGAGATAGGGATCTATGGCTACACCTTC; CDR3: CASSEIGIYGYTF; V: TRBV2; size: .; J: TRBJ1-2; length: 13; D: .
DNA: TGTGCCAGCCTCCCTGGGACAGGGGTCGCCTACGAGCAGTACTTC; CDR3: CASLPGTGVAYEQYF; V: TRBV6-2/TRBV6-3; size: .; J: TRBJ2-7; length: 15; D: TRBD1
DNA: TGTGCCTGGAGTGTAGTCGGCGGTTCGGAGACCCAGTACTTC; CDR3: CAWSVVGGSETQYF; V: TRBV30; size: many; J: TRBJ2-5; length: 14; D: .
DNA: TGTGCCACCAGCACCCAAATCGAGAACACTGAAGCTTTCTTT; CDR3: CATSTQIENTEAFF; V: TRBV15; size: .; J: TRBJ1-1; length: 14; D: .
DNA: TGTGCCAGCAGCTTACAGGGGGATGGAAACACCATATATTTT; CDR3: CASSLQGDGNTIYF; V: TRBV9; size: .; J: TRBJ1-3; length: 14; D: TRBD1
DNA: TGCAGTGCTAGTCCCCGACTAGCGGGGAGCTTCACAGATACGCAGTATTTT; CDR3: CSASPRLAGSFTDTQYF; V: TRBV20-1; size: many; J: TRBJ2-3; length: 17; D: TRBD2
DNA: TGCAGTGCTAGTCAGTCCTCAATACAGCCCCAGCATTTT; CDR3: CSASQSSIQPQHF; V: TRBV20-1; size: .; J: TRBJ1-5; length: 13; D: .
DNA: TGTGCCAGCAGCCAAGAAACTGCTAACTATGGCTACACCTTC; CDR3: CASSQETANYGYTF; V: TRBV3-1; size: many; J: TRBJ1-2; length: 14; D: .
DNA: TGCAGCGTTGATGGGACGACAAGAGACACTGAAGCTTTCTTT; CDR3: CSVDGTTRDTEAFF; V: TRBV29-1; size: few; J: TRBJ1-1; length: 14; D: .
DNA: TGTGCCAGCAGTAGCTTCGAGACAGGGGTTCTGTATGGCTACACCTTC; CDR3: CASSSFETGVLYGYTF; V: TRBV12-3/TRBV12-4; size: many; J: TRBJ1-2; length: 16; D: TRBD1
DNA: TGTGCCAGCAGCTTAGAGTTCGGGACAGGCGGAAACACCATATATTTT; CDR3: CASSLEFGTGGNTIYF; V: TRBV11-2; size: many; J: TRBJ1-3; length: 16; D: TRBD1
DNA: TGTGCCAGCAGCTTAACCCTGGGACAAGGGGCTGAAGCTTTCTTT; CDR3: CASSLTLGQGAEAFF; V: TRBV7-2; size: many; J: TRBJ1-1; length: 15; D: .
DNA: TGTGCCTGGAGTGGCCAGCCAGACACTGAAGCTTTCTTT; CDR3: CAWSGQPDTEAFF; V: TRBV30; size: many; J: TRBJ1-1; length: 13; D: .
DNA: TGCAGTGCTCCTTCGGATAACACTGAAGCTTTCTTT; CDR3: CSAPSDNTEAFF; V: TRBV20-1; size: many; J: TRBJ1-1; length: 12; D: .